This TCR beta chain was documented in a study of lymphopenia after photon versus proton radiotherapy. The table came from immunoSEQ multiplex PCR; TCRdb's copy has only in-frame clones and leaves some out. This sample has about 29,000 clones, with 87% found just once. Germline CDR1 reads SSHAT; CDR2 reads FNYEAQ (reference sequence). The CDR3 covers 15 residues. Note on this clone: An end of the junction does not agree with germline; a read error may underlie this.

Sequences were derived from peripheral blood, sampled from a patient treated with proton-based radiotherapy. The chain joins TRBV7-7 to TRBJ2-1; D remains unclear. The clonotype originates from an older woman with cholangiocarcinoma. Some clones in this sample may be carry-over from other donors' samples. The CDR3: CASSFGPAVQGEQFF. In nucleotides, the CDR3 is TGTGCTAGCAGCTTTGGGCCGGCGGTTCAAGGTGAGCAGTTCTTC. The entire variable domain, with the rest obtained from reference TRBV7-7 and TRBJ2-1, is as follows: GAGVSQSPRYKVTKRGQDVTLRCDPISSHATLYWYQQALGQGPEFLTYFNYEAQPDKSGLPSDRFSAERPEGSISTLTIQRTEQRDSAMYRCASSFGPAVQGEQFFGPGTRLTVL.